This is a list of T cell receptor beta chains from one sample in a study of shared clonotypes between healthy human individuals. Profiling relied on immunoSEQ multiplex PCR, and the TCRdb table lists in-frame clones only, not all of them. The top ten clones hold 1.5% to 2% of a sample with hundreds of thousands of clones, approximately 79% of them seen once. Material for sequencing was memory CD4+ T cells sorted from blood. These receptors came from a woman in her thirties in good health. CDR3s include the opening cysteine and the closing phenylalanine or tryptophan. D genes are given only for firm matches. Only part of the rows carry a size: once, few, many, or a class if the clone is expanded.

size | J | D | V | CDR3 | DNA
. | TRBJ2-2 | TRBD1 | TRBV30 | CAWSGGQGIGELFF | TGTGCCTGGAGTGGCGGACAGGGTATAGGGGAGCTGTTTTTT
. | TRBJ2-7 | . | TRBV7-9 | CASSLRQVFHEQYF | TGTGCCAGCAGCCTGAGACAGGTTTTCCACGAGCAGTACTTC
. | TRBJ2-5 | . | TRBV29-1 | CSGTEETQYF | TGCAGCGGGACAGAAGAGACCCAGTACTTC
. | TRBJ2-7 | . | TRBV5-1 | CASYTGSPPYEQYF | TGCGCCAGCTACACAGGTAGCCCCCCCTACGAGCAGTACTTC
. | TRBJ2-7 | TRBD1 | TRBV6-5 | CASSPLDRGTYEQYF | TGTGCCAGCAGCCCCCTTGACAGGGGAACCTACGAGCAGTACTTC
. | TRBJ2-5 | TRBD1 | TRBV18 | CASSLGQGETQYF | TGTGCCAGCTCACTGGGACAGGGGGAGACCCAGTACTTC
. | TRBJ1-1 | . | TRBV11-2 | CASSSSNPNTEAFF | TGTGCCAGCAGCTCCTCAAATCCGAACACTGAAGCTTTCTTT
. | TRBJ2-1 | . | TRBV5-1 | CASSPGGAPYNEQFF | TGCGCCAGCAGTCCTGGGGGTGCTCCCTACAATGAGCAGTTCTTC
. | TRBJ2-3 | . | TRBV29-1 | CSARKGGPDTQYF | TGCAGCGCCCGGAAGGGGGGCCCAGATACGCAGTATTTT
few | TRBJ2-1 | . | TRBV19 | CASSKRALYNEQFF | TGTGCCAGTAGTAAGCGGGCCCTCTACAATGAGCAGTTCTTC
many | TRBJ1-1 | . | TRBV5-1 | CASSSQMNTEAFF | TGCGCCAGCAGCTCACAGATGAACACTGAAGCTTTCTTT
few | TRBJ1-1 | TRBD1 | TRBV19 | CASRGQGRTEAFF | TGTGCCAGTAGAGGACAGGGCAGGACTGAAGCTTTCTTT
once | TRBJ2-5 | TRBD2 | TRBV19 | CASSIGGLAGETQYF | TGTGCCAGTAGTATTGGGGGGCTAGCGGGAGAGACCCAGTACTTC
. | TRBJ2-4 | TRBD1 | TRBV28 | CASSPPRTGRNIQYF | TGTGCCAGCAGTCCCCCACGGACAGGGAGAAACATTCAGTACTTC
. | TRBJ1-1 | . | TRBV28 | CASSLLLEAFF | TGTGCCAGCAGTTTATTGCTTGAAGCTTTCTTT
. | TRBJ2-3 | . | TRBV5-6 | CASGPRGDTQYF | TGTGCCAGCGGCCCACGAGGAGATACGCAGTATTTT
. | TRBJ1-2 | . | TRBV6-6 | CASSAQNYGYTF | TGTGCCAGCAGTGCACAGAACTATGGCTACACCTTC
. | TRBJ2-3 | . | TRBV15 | CATSTRQPDTQYF | TGTGCCACCAGCACCCGACAGCCAGATACGCAGTATTTT
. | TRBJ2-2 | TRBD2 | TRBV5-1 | CASSLGLAWDTGELFF | TGCGCCAGCAGCTTAGGACTAGCGTGGGACACCGGGGAGCTGTTTTTT
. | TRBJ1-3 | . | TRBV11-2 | CASILSTDSGNTIYF | TGTGCCAGCATCCTTTCTACCGACTCTGGAAACACCATATATTTT
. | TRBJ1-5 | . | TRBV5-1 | CASSLSGGNQPQHF | TGCGCCAGCAGCTTGAGTGGTGGCAATCAGCCCCAGCATTTT
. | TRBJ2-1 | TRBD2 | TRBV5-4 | CASSLGLADTYNEQFF | TGTGCCAGCAGTCTCGGACTAGCGGACACCTACAATGAGCAGTTCTTC
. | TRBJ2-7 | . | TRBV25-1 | CASSEWRTGYEQYF | TGTGCCAGCAGTGAATGGAGGACGGGGTACGAGCAGTACTTC
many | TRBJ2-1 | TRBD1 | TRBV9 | CASSVVSGGNGEQFF | TGTGCCAGCAGCGTAGTTTCAGGGGGCAATGGTGAGCAGTTCTTC
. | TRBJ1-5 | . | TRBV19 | CASNRGRDSNQPQHF | TGTGCCAGTAACCGAGGGAGGGATAGCAATCAGCCCCAGCATTTT
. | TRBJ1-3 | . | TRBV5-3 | CARSSKVQGSGNTIYF | TGTGCCAGAAGCTCCAAGGTTCAGGGCTCTGGAAACACCATATATTTT
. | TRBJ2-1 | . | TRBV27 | CASRRTVGNEQFF | TGTGCCAGCAGACGGACAGTTGGCAATGAGCAGTTCTTC